A single sample is the source of the 13 T cell receptor beta chains below, sequenced in a study of response to subunit inactivated influenza vaccine. In TCRdb, the RT-PCR reads were re-called with MiXCR into one record per CDR3 protein. Of under 550,000 distinct CDR3 sequences listed, less than 10% are singletons. The material was PBMCs from blood, obtained about 24 months after vaccination. The receptors were gathered from a man aged 50 to 75 who received an inactivated influenza vaccine.

This clonotype was counted between two and nine times. The rearrangement uses TRBV28 and TRBJ2-1; TRBD2 matches 7 bases. Per the germline V gene, CDR1 is MDHEN and CDR2 is SYDVKM. V shed 1 base, J shed 5 bases, and the junction held 2 bases outside the gene matches. The CDR3 is 14 residues long. In DNA form, the CDR3 reads TGTGCCAGCAGTTTATTAGGGACTAACAATGAGCAGTTCTTC. Translating it yields CASSLLGTNNEQFF.

This clonotype came up many times. DNA for the CDR3: TGTGCCAGCGAAAACTCTGGAAACACCATATATTTT. It yields the protein CASENSGNTIYF. This chain uses TRBV2 with TRBJ1-3, with D unclear. The length of the CDR3 is 12 residues. From germline, CDR1 is SNHLY and CDR2 FYNNEI. V lost 8 bases to trimming and J lost 0 bases, with 5 bases between them. Using reference TRBV2 and TRBJ1-3 for the parts outside the CDR3, the full variable domain is EPEVTQTPSHQVTQMGQEVILRCVPISNHLYFYWYRQILGQKVEFLVSFYNNEISEKSEIFDDQFSVERPDGSNFTLKIRSTKLEDSAMYFCASENSGNTIYFGEGSWLTVV.

This clonotype came up a few times. V and J are TRBV3-1 and TRBJ2-1; 7 bases match TRBD2. The CDR3 sequence is 15 residues long. After removal of 0 bases from V and 4 bases from J, the junction contained 3 bases not matched to a gene. Germline V lookup: CDR1 LGHDT, CDR2 YNNKEL (reference sequence). The CDR3 nucleotides are TGTGCCAGCAGCCAAGACCCTAGCGGTTACAATGAGCAGTTCTTC. Translated: CASSQDPSGYNEQFF.

This clonotype occurred many times. The rearrangement joins TRBV7-9 to TRBJ2-1; D possibly uses TRBD1 or TRBD2 (6 bases each). The germline V and J ends were trimmed by 1 base and 2 bases, with 12 bases remaining between them. Germline V gives CDR1 SEHNR, CDR2 FQNEAQ (reference sequence). The CDR3 has 16 residues. CDR3 sequence: CASSLGSGAAYNEQFF. The CDR3 DNA sequence: TGTGCCAGCAGCTTAGGTTCGGGGGCAGCCTACAATGAGCAGTTCTTC.

This clonotype showed up just a few times. The chain links TRBV20-1 to TRBJ1-1; D is uncertain. In germline, CDR1 is DFQATT, CDR2 SNEGSKA (reference sequence). V lost 0 bases and J lost 7, with 18 bases in between. The CDR3 extends over 15 amino acids. CDR3: CSARDSTPGKNEAFF. CDR3 DNA sequence: TGCAGTGCTAGAGATTCCACTCCCGGGAAGAATGAAGCTTTCTTT.

This clonotype was found a few times. CDR3 sequence: CASSLDGVGGETQYF. DNA of the CDR3: TGTGCCAGCAGCTTAGATGGAGTGGGGGGAGAGACCCAGTACTTC. The chain combines TRBV7-9 with TRBJ2-5; D perhaps matches TRBD2 (6 bases). The germline V and J ends were trimmed by 1 base and 4 bases, with 13 bases remaining between them. The CDR3 is made up of 15 amino acids. Germline CDR1 reads SEHNR; CDR2 reads FQNEAQ (reference sequence).

The chain links TRBV29-1 to TRBJ2-5; D gene uncertain. The CDR3 length is 15 residues. Trimming removed 8 bases at V and 1 base at J, with 20 bases between. Germline CDR1 SQVTM, CDR2 ANQGSEA. Here the CDR3 DNA reads TGCAGCACCCGATTGGCCTTCGCCGTCCAAGAGACCCAGTACTTC. Amino acids: CSTRLAFAVQETQYF.

This clonotype was seen only a few times. The chain employs TRBV7-2 and TRBJ1-5; D gene unclear. Germline lookup yields CDR1 SGHTA and CDR2 FQGNSA. The V gene lost 6 bases and the J gene lost 7 bases, with 10 bases spanning the gap. CDR3 length: 12 residues. This chain's CDR3 is CASSLGWQPQHF. CDR3 in DNA: TGTGCCAGCAGTCTCGGATGGCAGCCCCAGCATTTT.

A remark on this clonotype: A read error may produce the germline difference seen at one junction end. The gene calls are TRBV15 and TRBJ1-5; D is unclear. Per germline, CDR1 LNHNV and CDR2 YYDKDF (reference sequence). CDR3 size: 15 residues. CDR3 residues: CATCREALSNQPQHF. The CDR3 region has the DNA TGTGCCACCTGCAGAGAAGCACTTAGCAATCAGCCCCAGCATTTT. The full variable domain, completed using reference TRBV15 and TRBJ1-5, is DAMVIQNPRYQVTQFGKPVTLSCSQTLNHNVMYWYQQKSSQAPKLLFHYYDKDFNNEADTPDNFQSRRPNTSFCFLDIRSPGLGDTAMYLCATCREALSNQPQHFGDGTRLSIL.

The chain links TRBV7-2 to TRBJ2-3, with D perhaps matching TRBD2 (5 bases). With 5 bases removed from V and 5 bases from J, the gap between germline ends came to 17 bases. CDR1 and CDR2 from the germline V gene are SGHTA and FQGNSA. CDR3 length equals 15 residues. In nucleotides, the CDR3 is TGTGCCAGCAGCCCCTACCGGACTCTGGGAGATACGCAGTATTTT. Residues: CASSPYRTLGDTQYF.

This chain joins TRBV5-1 and TRBJ2-3; 8 bases are a match to TRBD1. This CDR3 contains 17 residues. Trimming at V came to 4 bases and at J to 3 bases, leaving 13 bases not matched to a gene. Germline-derived CDR1 and CDR2 are SGHRS and YFSETQ. The CDR3 sequence: CASSLYRTGMGTDTQYF. CDR3 sequence (DNA): TGCGCCAGCAGCCTCTACCGGACAGGGATGGGTACAGATACGCAGTATTTT.

This clonotype has only a few counts. The gene calls are TRBV5-1 and TRBJ2-5; perhaps TRBD1 as D (6 bases). Germline CDR1 reads SGHRS; CDR2 reads YFSETQ. The CDR3 is 16 residues long. V was cut by 4 bases and J by 4 bases, with 20 bases left in between. This CDR3 reads CASSPRPGQTRETQYF. CDR3 nucleotide sequence: TGCGCCAGCAGCCCCCGACCGGGACAAACGAGAGAGACCCAGTACTTC.

This rearrangement joins TRBV12-3 or TRBV12-4 to TRBJ1-6, with TRBD1 as a possible D gene (6 bases). This CDR3 region has 15 residues. V was shortened by 3 bases and J by 4 bases, with 10 bases between the two germline ends. CDR3 in amino acids: CASSLAGAYNSPLHF. CDR3 DNA: TGTGCCAGCAGTTTGGCAGGGGCGTATAATTCACCCCTCCACTTT.